One and the same sample provided the 6 T cell receptor beta chains below, sequenced in a study of CD8 T cells in Susac syndrome. An amount of RNA that ranged from roughly 0.45 to 1 ug was reverse transcribed with random hexamers. One entry per CDR3 protein results from TCRdb running MiXCR on the immunoSEQ multiplex PCR reads. In the table there are under 200,000 distinct CDR3 sequences, 90% to 95% of which are singletons. Sample: CD4+ T cells from PBMCs. These receptors all come from a human donor with Susac syndrome.

In this sample, this clonotype turned up once. The chain links TRBV5-4 to TRBJ2-3, with D perhaps being TRBD1 or TRBD2 (7 bases each). This CDR3 is 15 amino acids long. V shed 3 bases and J shed 6 bases, with 17 bases lying between them. CDR1 is SGHNT and CDR2 is YYREEE in the germline V gene (reference sequence). The CDR3 DNA reads as TGTGCCAGCAGCTCAAGGGCAGGGGGAGGGGATACGCAGTATTTT. This translates into CASSSRAGGGDTQYF.

The chain is built from TRBV2 and TRBJ2-2; TRBD1 is a possible D gene (5 bases). CDR1 SNHLY and CDR2 FYNNEI come from the germline V gene. Trimming cost V 2 bases and J 1 base, with 8 bases left between them. The CDR3 extends over 15 amino acids. CDR3 bases: TGTGCCAGCAGTGAATGGGGCAGGAACACCGGGGAGCTGTTTTTT. Amino acid sequence: CASSEWGRNTGELFF.

The chain combines TRBV4-2 with TRBJ1-1, with 9 bases that match TRBD1. The germline V gene encodes CDR1 LGHNA and CDR2 YNFKEQ. The CDR3 has 16 amino acids. V was clipped by 4 bases and J by 6 bases; unmatched bases: 12. Here the CDR3 reads CASSLRGGTGLAEAFF. CDR3 bases: TGTGCCAGCAGCCTAAGGGGGGGGACAGGGCTCGCTGAAGCTTTCTTT.

The chain carries TRBV11-1 and TRBJ1-2, with 7 bases that match TRBD1. Germline V gives CDR1 SGHAT, CDR2 FQDESV (reference sequence). The CDR3 sequence is 16 residues long. Germline trimming cut 5 bases from V and 8 bases from J; bases unmatched to any gene: 17. The CDR3: CASSKSEGAHSKGYTF. The DNA of the CDR3 is TGTGCCAGCAGCAAATCCGAGGGGGCGCATTCTAAAGGCTACACCTTC.

This clonotype appeared once. The chain has TRBV15 and TRBJ2-5; 7 bases align to TRBD1. The CDR3 sequence is 17 residues long. V lost 5 bases and J lost 2; bases outside the gene matches: 14. Looked up from germline, CDR1 is LNHNV and CDR2 is YYDKDF (reference sequence). The CDR3 here is CATSQIPGQQIQETQYF. The DNA of the CDR3 is TGTGCCACCAGCCAGATCCCGGGACAGCAAATTCAAGAGACCCAGTACTTC.

This clonotype showed up just once. The rearrangement joins TRBV29-1 to TRBJ2-7; D is ambiguous. The germline CDR1 and CDR2 sequences are SQVTM and ANQGSEA. CDR3 size: 13 residues. Trimming pared 1 base from V and 2 bases from J, leaving 9 bases between. Here the CDR3 DNA reads TGCAGCGTTGAAGCGGGCGGTGCCTACGAGCAGTACTTC. Its protein product is CSVEAGGAYEQYF.